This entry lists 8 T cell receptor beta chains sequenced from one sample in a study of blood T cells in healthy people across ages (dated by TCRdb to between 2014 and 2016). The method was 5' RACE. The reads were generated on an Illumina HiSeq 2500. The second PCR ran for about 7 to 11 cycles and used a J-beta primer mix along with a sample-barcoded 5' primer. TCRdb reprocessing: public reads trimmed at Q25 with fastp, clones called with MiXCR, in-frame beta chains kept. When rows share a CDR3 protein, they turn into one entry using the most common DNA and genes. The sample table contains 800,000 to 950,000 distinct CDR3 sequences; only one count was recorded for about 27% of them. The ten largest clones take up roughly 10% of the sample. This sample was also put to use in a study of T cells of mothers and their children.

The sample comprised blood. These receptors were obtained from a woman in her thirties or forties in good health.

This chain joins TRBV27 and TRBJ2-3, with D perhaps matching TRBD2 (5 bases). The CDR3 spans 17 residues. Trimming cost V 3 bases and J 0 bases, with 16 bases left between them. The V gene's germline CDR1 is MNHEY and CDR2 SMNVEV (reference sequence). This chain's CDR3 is CASSFLRLAQSTDTQYF. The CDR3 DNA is TGTGCCAGCAGTTTCCTGAGGCTAGCCCAAAGCACAGATACGCAGTATTTT.

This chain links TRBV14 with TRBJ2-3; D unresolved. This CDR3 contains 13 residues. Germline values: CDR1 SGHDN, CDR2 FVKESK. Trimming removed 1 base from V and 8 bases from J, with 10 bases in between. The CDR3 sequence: CASSQVGGRTQYF. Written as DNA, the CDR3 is TGTGCCAGCAGCCAAGTTGGCGGTCGTACGCAGTATTTT.

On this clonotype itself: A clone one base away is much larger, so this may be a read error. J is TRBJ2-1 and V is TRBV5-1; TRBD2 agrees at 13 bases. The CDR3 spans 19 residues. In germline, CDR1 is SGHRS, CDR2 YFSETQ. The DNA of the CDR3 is TGCGCCAGCAGCTTGGGGACTAGCGGGGGAGCCTCTTTATTTGATGAGCAGCTCTTC. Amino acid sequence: CASSLGTSGGASLFDEQLF.

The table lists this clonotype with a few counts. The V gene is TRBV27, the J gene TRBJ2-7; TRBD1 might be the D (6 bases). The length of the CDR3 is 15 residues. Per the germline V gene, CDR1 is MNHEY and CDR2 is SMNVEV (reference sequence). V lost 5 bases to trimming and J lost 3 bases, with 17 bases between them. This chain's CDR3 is CASSQRGDIYYEQYF. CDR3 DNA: TGTGCCAGCAGTCAGAGAGGGGACATTTACTACGAGCAGTACTTC.

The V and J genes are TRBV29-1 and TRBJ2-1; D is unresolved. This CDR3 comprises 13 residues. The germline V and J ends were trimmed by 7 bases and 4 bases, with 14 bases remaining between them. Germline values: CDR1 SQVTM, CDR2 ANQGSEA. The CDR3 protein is CSAAPPVYNEQFF. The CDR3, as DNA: TGCAGCGCCGCACCCCCCGTTTACAATGAGCAGTTCTTC.

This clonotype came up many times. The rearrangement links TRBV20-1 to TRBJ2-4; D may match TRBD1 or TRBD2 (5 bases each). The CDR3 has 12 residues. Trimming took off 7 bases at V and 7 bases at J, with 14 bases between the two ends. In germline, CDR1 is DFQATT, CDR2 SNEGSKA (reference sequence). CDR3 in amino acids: CSVRGELNIQYF. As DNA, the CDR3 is TGCAGTGTAAGGGGAGAGTTGAACATTCAGTACTTC.

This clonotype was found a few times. As DNA, the CDR3 is TGTGCCAGCAGCTTTGGGCCGGGGAACAATGAGCAGTTCTTC. This sequence encodes CASSFGPGNNEQFF. This rearrangement joins TRBV11-3 to TRBJ2-1; D perhaps matches TRBD2 (5 bases). The CDR3 consists of 14 residues. Germline CDR1 SGHNT, CDR2 YENEEA. V lost 3 bases and J lost 5, with 11 bases in between.

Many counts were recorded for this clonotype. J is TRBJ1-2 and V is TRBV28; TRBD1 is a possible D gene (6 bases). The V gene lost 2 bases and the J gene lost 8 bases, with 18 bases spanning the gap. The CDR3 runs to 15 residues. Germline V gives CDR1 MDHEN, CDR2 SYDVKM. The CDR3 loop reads CASSLIGGAQGGYTF. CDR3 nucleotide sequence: TGTGCCAGCAGTTTAATCGGGGGCGCACAGGGAGGCTACACCTTC.